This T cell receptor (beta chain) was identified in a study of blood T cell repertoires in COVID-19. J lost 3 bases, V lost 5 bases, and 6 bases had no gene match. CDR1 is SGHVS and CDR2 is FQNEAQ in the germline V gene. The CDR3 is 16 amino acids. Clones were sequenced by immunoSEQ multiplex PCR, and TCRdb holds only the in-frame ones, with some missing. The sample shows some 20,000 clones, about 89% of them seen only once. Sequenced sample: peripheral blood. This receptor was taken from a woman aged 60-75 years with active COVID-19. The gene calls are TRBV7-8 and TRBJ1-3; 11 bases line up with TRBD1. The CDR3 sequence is CASSAKGTGGGNTIYF. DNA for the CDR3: TGTGCCAGCAGCGCCAAGGGGACAGGGGGTGGAAACACCATATATTTT.